This TCR beta chain was observed in a study of control samples from healthy donors and cancer patients. The CDR3 sequence is 14 residues long. CDR1 and CDR2 (germline): SGDLS, YYNGEE. The V segment lost 4 bases and the J segment 5 bases; nucleotides outside the gene matches: 8. Libraries were prepared by immunoSEQ multiplex PCR; TCRdb keeps only in-frame clonotypes and omits some of them. Among some 120,000 clones listed, about 88% were seen once. Material: blood. The origin of this receptor is a man in his forties or fifties in good health. The V call is TRBV9, the J call TRBJ1-2; 7 nucleotides match TRBD1. The CDR3 region is CASSPWDRSYGYTF. Written as DNA, the CDR3 is TGTGCCAGCAGCCCTTGGGACAGATCTTATGGCTACACCTTC.